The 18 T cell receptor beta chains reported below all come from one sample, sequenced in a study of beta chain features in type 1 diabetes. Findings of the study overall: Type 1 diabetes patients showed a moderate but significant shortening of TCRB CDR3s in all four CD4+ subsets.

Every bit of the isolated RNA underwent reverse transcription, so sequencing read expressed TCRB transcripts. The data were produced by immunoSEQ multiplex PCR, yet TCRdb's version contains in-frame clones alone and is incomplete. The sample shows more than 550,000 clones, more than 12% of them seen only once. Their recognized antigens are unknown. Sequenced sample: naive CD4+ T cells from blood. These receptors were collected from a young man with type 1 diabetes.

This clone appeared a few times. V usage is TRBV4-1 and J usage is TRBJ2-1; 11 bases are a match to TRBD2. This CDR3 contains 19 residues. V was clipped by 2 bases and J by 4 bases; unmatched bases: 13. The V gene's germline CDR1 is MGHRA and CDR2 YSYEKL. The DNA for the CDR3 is TGCGCCAGCAGCCAACTCCTAGCGGGAGGAGGGTATTCGTACAATGAGCAGTTCTTC. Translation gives CASSQLLAGGGYSYNEQFF.

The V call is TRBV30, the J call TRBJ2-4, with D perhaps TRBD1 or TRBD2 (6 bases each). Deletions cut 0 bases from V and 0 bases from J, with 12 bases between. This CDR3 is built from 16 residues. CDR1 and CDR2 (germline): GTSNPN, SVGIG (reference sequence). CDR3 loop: CAWSVQGGVAKNIQYF. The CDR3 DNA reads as TGTGCCTGGAGTGTACAGGGCGGGGTAGCCAAAAACATTCAGTACTTC.

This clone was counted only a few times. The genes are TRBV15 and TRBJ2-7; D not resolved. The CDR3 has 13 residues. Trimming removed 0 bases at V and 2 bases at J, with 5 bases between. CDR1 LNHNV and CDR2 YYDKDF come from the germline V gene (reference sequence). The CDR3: CATSREAAYEQYF. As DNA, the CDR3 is TGTGCCACCAGCAGAGAGGCAGCCTACGAGCAGTACTTC.

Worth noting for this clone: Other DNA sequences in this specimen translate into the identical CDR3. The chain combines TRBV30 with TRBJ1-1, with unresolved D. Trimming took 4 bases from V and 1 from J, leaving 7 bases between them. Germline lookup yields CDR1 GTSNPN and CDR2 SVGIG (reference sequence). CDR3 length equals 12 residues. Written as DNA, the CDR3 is TGTGCCTGGAATAGAGAGAACACTGAAGCTTTCTTT. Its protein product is CAWNRENTEAFF.

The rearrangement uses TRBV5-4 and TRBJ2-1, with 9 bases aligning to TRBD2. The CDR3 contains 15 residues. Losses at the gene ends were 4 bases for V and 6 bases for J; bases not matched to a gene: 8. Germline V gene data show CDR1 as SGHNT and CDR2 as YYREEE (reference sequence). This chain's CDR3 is CASSGIAGVSNEQFF. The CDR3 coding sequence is TGTGCCAGCAGCGGAATAGCGGGAGTCTCCAATGAGCAGTTCTTC. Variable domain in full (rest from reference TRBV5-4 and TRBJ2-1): ETGVTQSPTHLIKTRGQQVTLRCSSQSGHNTVSWYQQALGQGPQFIFQYYREEENGRGNFPPRFSGLQFPNYSSELNVNALELDDSALYLCASSGIAGVSNEQFFGPGTRLTVL.

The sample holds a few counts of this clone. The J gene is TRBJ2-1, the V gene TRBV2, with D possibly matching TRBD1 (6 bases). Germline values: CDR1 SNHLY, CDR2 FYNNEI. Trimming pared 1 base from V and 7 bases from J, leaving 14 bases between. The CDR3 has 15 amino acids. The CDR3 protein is CASSEEGVPRNEQFF. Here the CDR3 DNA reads TGTGCCAGCAGTGAAGAGGGGGTCCCCCGGAATGAGCAGTTCTTC.

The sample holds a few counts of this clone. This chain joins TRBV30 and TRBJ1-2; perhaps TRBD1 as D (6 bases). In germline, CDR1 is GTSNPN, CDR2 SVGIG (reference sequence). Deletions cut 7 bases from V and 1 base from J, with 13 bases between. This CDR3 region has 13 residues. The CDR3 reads CAFTDRRNYGYTF. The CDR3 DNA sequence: TGTGCCTTCACCGACAGGCGTAACTATGGCTACACCTTC.

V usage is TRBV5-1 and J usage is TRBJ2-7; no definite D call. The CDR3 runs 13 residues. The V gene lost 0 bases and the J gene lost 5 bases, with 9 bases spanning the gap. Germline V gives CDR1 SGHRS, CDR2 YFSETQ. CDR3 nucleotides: TGCGCCAGCAGCTTGGGTGTAAGCAACGAGCAGTACTTC. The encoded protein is CASSLGVSNEQYF. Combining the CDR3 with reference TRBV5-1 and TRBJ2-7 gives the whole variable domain KAGVTQTPRYLIKTRGQQVTLSCSPISGHRSVSWYQQTPGQGLQFLFEYFSETQRNKGNFPGRFSGRQFSNSRSEMNVSTLELGDSALYLCASSLGVSNEQYFGPGTRLTVT.

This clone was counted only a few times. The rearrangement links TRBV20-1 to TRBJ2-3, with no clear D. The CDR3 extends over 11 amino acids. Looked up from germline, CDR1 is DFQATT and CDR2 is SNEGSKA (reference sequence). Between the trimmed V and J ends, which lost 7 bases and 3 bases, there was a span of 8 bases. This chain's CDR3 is CSESVTDTQYF. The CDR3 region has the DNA TGCAGTGAGTCCGTTACAGATACGCAGTATTTT.

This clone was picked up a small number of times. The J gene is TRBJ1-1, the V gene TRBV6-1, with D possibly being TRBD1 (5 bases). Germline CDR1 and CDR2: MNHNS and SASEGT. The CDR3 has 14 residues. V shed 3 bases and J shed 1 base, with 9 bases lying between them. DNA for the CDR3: TGTGCCAGCAGTGACCTGCAGGGGAACACTGAAGCTTTCTTT. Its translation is CASSDLQGNTEAFF.

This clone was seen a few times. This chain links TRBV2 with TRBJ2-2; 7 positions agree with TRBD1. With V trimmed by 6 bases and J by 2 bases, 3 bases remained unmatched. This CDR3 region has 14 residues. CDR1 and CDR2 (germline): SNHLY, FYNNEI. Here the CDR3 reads CASRTGVNTGELFF. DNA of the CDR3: TGTGCCAGCAGAACAGGGGTAAACACCGGGGAGCTGTTTTTT.

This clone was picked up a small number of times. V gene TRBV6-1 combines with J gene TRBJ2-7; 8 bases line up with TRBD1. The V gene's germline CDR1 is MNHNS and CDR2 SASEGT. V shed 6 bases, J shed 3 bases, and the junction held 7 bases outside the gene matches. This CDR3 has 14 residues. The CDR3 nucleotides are TGTGCCAGCAGCCAAGCCGGGACAGGCTACGAGCAGTACTTC. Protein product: CASSQAGTGYEQYF.

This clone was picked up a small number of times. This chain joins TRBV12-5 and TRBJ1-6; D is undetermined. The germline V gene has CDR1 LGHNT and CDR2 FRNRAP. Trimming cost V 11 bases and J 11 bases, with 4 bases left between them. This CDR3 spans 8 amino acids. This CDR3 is CAVAPLHF. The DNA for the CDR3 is TGTGCTGTAGCACCCCTCCACTTT.

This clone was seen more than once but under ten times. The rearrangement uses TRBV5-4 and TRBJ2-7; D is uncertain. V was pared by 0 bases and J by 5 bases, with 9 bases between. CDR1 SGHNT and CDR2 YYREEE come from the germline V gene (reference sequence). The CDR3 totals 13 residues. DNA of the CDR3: TGTGCCAGCAGCTTGGGAGTTCGCGACGAGCAGTACTTC. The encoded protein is CASSLGVRDEQYF.

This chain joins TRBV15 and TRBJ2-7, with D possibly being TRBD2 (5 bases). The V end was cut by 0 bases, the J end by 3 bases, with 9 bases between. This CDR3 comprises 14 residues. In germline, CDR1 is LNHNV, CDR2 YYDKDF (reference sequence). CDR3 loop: CATSRDAGLYEQYF. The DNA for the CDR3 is TGTGCCACCAGCAGAGATGCGGGCCTCTACGAGCAGTACTTC. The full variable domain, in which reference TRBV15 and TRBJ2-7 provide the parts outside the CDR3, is DAMVIQNPRYQVTQFGKPVTLSCSQTLNHNVMYWYQQKSSQAPKLLFHYYDKDFNNEADTPDNFQSRRPNTSFCFLDIRSPGLGDTAMYLCATSRDAGLYEQYFGPGTRLTVT.

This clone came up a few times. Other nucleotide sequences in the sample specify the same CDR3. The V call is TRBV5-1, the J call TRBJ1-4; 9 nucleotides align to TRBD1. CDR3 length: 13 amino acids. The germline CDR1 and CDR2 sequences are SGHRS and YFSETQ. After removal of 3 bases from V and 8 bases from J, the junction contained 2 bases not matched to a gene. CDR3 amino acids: CASSSDRGEKLFF. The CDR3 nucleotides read TGCGCCAGCAGCTCCGACAGGGGGGAAAAACTGTTTTTT.

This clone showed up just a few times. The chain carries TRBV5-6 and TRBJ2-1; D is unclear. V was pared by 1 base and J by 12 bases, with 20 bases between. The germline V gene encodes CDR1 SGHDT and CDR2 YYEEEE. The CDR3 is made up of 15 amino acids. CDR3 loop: CASSLRSAVYGVQFF. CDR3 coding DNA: TGTGCCAGCAGCTTGCGCTCGGCGGTCTATGGGGTGCAGTTCTTC.

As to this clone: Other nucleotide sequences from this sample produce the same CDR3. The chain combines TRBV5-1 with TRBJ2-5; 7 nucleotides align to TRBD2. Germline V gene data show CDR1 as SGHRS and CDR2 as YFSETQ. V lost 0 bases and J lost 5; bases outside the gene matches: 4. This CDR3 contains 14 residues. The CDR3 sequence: CASSLGGSQETQYF. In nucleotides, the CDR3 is TGCGCCAGCAGCTTGGGCGGGAGCCAGGAGACCCAGTACTTC.